Below, one T cell receptor (beta chain) is given with its context. CD8 cells regarded as naive lacked CD45RO, were positively chosen for CCR7, and omitted terminally differentiated effector memory CD45RA+ cells. CDR3 length: 14 residues. This sample stems from a study of shared clonotypes between healthy human individuals. Study as a whole: The plates for each donor numbered three CD4 naive, three CD4 memory, two CD8 naive and one CD8 memory.

Clones were read by immunoSEQ multiplex PCR, and TCRdb kept only the in-frame ones, dropping some. The profile covers around 2,100,000 clones, with just under 95% appearing a single time and more than 0.9% taken by the ten largest. The sequenced material came from naive CD8+ T cells sorted from blood. The rearrangement uses TRBV12-2 and TRBJ2-5. TRBV12-2 is described as a pseudogene. The clonotype was recovered from a man between 18 and 29 years old in good health. CDR3 sequence reads: CASRSSHGWETQYF. The DNA for the CDR3 is TGTGCAAGTCGCTCATCGCATGGATGGGAGACCCAGTACTTC.